The sequence of this TCR beta chain was determined in a study of cytomegalovirus exposure and HLA in healthy donors. Overall study context: Genetic ancestry analysis placed approximately 80% of the 300 to 500 donors that were genotyped in the Caucasian-associated cluster.

PCR used 60 Vbeta primers and 13 Jbeta primers. Clones were sequenced by immunoSEQ multiplex PCR, and TCRdb holds only the in-frame ones, with some missing. Its table records roughly 35,000 clones. The germline CDR1 and CDR2 sequences are MNHEY and SMNVEV (reference sequence). The junction had 5 bases not matched to a gene; V was cut back by 5 bases and J by 3 bases. The length of the CDR3 is 15 residues. With regard to this clone: The antigen is undetermined. The same CDR3 also results from other DNA sequences found in this sample.

The study, taken as a whole, reports: Analysis was carried out at a later point, and it linked a missense DCLRE1C variant to TCR beta V- and J-gene trimming. Common viral pathogens were later found to be apparently linked to several of the most significant clusters.

The source of this sequence is a woman in her 40s in good health and CMV-seropositive. The genes are TRBV27 and TRBJ1-5, with 9 bases matching TRBD1. Sequencing was done on a sample of PBMCs. In DNA, the CDR3 is TGTGCCAGCAGTCGGGGACAGGGATCCAATCAGCCCCAGCATTTT. As protein: CASSRGQGSNQPQHF.